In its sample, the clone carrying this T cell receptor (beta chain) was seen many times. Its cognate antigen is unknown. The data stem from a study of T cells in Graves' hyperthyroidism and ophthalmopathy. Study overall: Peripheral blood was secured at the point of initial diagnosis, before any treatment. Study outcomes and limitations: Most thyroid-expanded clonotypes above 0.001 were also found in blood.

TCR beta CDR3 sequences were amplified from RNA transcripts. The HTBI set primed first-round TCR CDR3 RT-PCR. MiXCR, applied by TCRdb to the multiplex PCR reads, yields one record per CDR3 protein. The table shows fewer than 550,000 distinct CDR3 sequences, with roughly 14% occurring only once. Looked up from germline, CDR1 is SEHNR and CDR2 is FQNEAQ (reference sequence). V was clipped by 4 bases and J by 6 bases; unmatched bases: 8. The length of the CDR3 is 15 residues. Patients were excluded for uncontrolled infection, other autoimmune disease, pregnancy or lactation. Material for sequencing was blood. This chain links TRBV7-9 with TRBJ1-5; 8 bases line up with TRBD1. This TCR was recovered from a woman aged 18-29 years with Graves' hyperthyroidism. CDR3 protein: CASSSNTGGGQPQHF. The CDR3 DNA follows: TGTGCCAGCAGCTCCAACACAGGGGGGGGTCAGCCCCAGCATTTT. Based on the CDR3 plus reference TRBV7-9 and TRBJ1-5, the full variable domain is DTGVSQNPRHKITKRGQNVTFRCDPISEHNRLYWYRQTLGQGPEFLTYFQNEAQLEKSRLLSDRFSAERPKGSFSTLEIQRTEQGDSAMYLCASSSNTGGGQPQHFGDGTRLSIL.